The 2 T cell receptor beta chains presented below share a single source sample, sequenced in a study of cytomegalovirus exposure and HLA in healthy donors. Researchers ran the PCR with 60 Vbeta and 13 Jbeta primers. Generated by immunoSEQ multiplex PCR, the TCRdb table keeps only in-frame clones and is missing some. The table records about 210,000 clones, about 84% of them present only once. The sequenced sample was PBMCs. The receptors were gathered from a young woman in good health and CMV-seropositive.

The chain employs TRBV7-6 and TRBJ1-2; TRBD1 matches at 11 bases. After removal of 3 bases from V and 7 bases from J, the junction contained 4 bases not matched to a gene. The germline V gene encodes CDR1 SGHVS and CDR2 FNYEAQ. The CDR3 extends over 14 amino acids. This CDR3 is CASSFRTGGLGYTF. CDR3 nucleotides: TGTGCCAGCAGCTTTCGGACAGGGGGCCTTGGCTACACCTTC.

This clone was observed a few times. V gene TRBV19 combines with J gene TRBJ1-5, with D possibly matching TRBD1 (5 bases). The V end lost 1 base, the J end lost 3 bases, and 10 bases lay between the germline ends. This CDR3 has 15 amino acids. Germline values: CDR1 LNHDA, CDR2 SQIVND (reference sequence). The CDR3 reads CASSIGIGANQPQHF. CDR3 sequence (DNA): TGTGCCAGTAGTATAGGAATAGGGGCCAATCAGCCCCAGCATTTT.